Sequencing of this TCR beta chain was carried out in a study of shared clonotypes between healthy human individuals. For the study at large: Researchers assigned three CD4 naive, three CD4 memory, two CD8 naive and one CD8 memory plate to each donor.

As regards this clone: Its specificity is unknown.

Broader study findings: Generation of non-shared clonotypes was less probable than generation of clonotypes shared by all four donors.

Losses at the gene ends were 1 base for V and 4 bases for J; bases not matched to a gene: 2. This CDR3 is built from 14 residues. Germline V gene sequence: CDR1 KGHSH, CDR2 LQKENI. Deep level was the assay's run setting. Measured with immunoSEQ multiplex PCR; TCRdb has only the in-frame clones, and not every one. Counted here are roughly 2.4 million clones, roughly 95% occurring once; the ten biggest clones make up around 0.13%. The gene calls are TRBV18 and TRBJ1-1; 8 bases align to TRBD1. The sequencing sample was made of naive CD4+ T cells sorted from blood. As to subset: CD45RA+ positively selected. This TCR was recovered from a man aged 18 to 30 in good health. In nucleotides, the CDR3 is TGTGCCAGCTCACCACGACAGGGGATCACTGAAGCTTTCTTT. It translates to CASSPRQGITEAFF.